This TCR beta chain was identified during a study of shared clonotypes between healthy human individuals. Study information: Researchers assigned three CD4 naive, three CD4 memory, two CD8 naive and one CD8 memory plate to each donor.

Per sorted-subset replicate PCR, input was around 220 ng DNA, representing roughly 29,000 T cell genomes. Produced via immunoSEQ multiplex PCR; TCRdb's table is partial and in-frame only. The sample has approximately 1,000,000 clones; more than 75% are singletons. CD4+ cells yielded CD45RA+ naive and CD45RA-negative memory subsets. Concerning this clone: Its target is unknown. Other DNA sequences within the sample encode an identical CDR3.

The germline CDR1 and CDR2 sequences are LGHNA and YNFKEQ. The CDR3 runs 11 residues. V lost 2 bases, J lost 3 bases, and 1 base lay in between. Whole-study findings and limits: Sampling covered blood only; tissue repertoires likely differ.

The material sequenced was memory CD4+ T cells from PBMCs. Stated subset: CD45RA-negative fraction. The chain employs TRBV4-2 and TRBJ2-5, with D unclear. The TCR comes from a man in his late teens or twenties in good health. Some clones in this sample may be carry-over from other donors' samples. The CDR3 region is CASSQKETQYF. For the CDR3, the DNA is TGTGCCAGCAGCCAAAAAGAGACCCAGTACTTC.